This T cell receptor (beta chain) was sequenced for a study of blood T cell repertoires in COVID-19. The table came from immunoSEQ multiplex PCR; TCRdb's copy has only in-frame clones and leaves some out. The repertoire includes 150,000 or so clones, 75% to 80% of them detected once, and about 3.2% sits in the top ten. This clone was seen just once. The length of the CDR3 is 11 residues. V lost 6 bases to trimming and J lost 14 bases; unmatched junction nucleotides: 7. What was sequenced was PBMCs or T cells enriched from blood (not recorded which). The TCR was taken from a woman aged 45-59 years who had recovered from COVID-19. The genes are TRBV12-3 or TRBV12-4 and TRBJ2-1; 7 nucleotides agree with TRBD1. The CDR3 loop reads CASSTGTVEFF. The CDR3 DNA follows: TGTGCCAGCAGCACCGGGACAGTGGAGTTCTTC.